This TCR beta chain was sequenced for a study of Graves' ophthalmopathy and Graves' hyperthyroidism. Beta-chain TCR CDR3 regions were amplified from RNA transcripts. HTBI-primed RT-PCR formed the first round, and a multiplex PCR formed the second. TCRdb reanalysed the multiplex PCR reads using MiXCR and keeps one entry per CDR3 protein. The table includes some 240,000 distinct CDR3 sequences, 45% detected once. The V gene lost 5 bases and the J gene lost 4 bases, with 11 bases spanning the gap. CDR1 and CDR2 (germline): SGHVT, SQSDAQ. This CDR3 has 14 amino acids. The diagnostic workup employed clinical symptoms, serum thyroxine, TRAb, thyroid ultrasound and orbital computed tomography.

The sample comprised peripheral blood. The chain links TRBV7-4 to TRBJ1-4, with D tentatively TRBD1 (5 bases). This receptor was taken from an adult man with Graves' ophthalmopathy. The CDR3, as DNA: TGTGCCAGCAGCCGAGGGGCGAATAATGAAAAACTGTTTTTT. This encodes CASSRGANNEKLFF.